This entry lists 31 T cell receptor beta chains sequenced from one sample in a study of response to subunit inactivated influenza vaccine. TCRdb called the RT-PCR reads again in MiXCR, with one record for every CDR3 protein. The sample lists some 160,000 distinct CDR3 sequences; around 9.9% were seen once. The specimen comprised non-naive T cells sorted from PBMCs, sampled around seven weeks after vaccination. Receptors were obtained from a man in his fifties who received an inactivated influenza vaccine.

This clonotype was seen repeatedly, ten times or more. V usage is TRBV6-1 and J usage is TRBJ1-4; TRBD1 matches 10 bases. CDR3 length equals 14 residues. The trim removed 6 bases at V and 4 bases at J, leaving 2 bases unmatched. CDR1 and CDR2 from the germline V gene are MNHNS and SASEGT. The CDR3 reads CASRRDRGNEKLFF. CDR3 DNA: TGTGCCAGCAGACGGGACAGGGGTAATGAAAAACTGTTTTTT.

This clonotype was seen at least ten times. The chain uses TRBV6-2 or TRBV6-3 and TRBJ2-3, with TRBD1 as a possible D gene (5 bases). Trimming cost V 6 bases and J 2 bases, with 9 bases left between them. The CDR3 extends over 13 amino acids. Looked up from germline, CDR1 is MNHEY and CDR2 is SVGEGT. The CDR3 is CASSLTVTDTQYF. In DNA form, the CDR3 reads TGTGCCAGCAGCCTGACAGTCACAGATACGCAGTATTTT.

This clonotype was seen a few times. This chain joins TRBV6-1 and TRBJ1-5; no clear D. The CDR3 runs 13 residues. CDR1 and CDR2 from the germline V gene are MNHNS and SASEGT. Trimming left V 11 bases short and J 6 bases short, with 17 bases between. The CDR3 here is CACRSGVGQPQHF. CDR3 sequence (DNA): TGTGCCTGTCGGTCTGGCGTTGGTCAGCCCCAGCATTTT.

This clonotype was counted between two and nine times. The DNA for the CDR3 is TGTGCCAGCAGTTTAGGTCTACACGAGCAGTACTTC. Translating it yields CASSLGLHEQYF. The rearrangement links TRBV12-3 or TRBV12-4 to TRBJ2-7, with D unclear. CDR3 length: 12 amino acids. The V end lost 1 base, the J end lost 5 bases, and 6 bases lay between the germline ends.

This rearrangement joins TRBV20-1 to TRBJ2-7; D possibly matches TRBD1 or TRBD2 (5 bases each). Trimming removed 0 bases from V and 4 bases from J, with 13 bases in between. Germline loops: CDR1 DFQATT, CDR2 SNEGSKA (reference sequence). The length of the CDR3 is 14 residues. This chain's CDR3 is CSARDIGTEYEQYF. CDR3 in DNA: TGCAGTGCTAGAGATATTGGGACCGAATACGAGCAGTACTTC.

The chain links TRBV28 to TRBJ2-7; D uncertain. V lost 3 bases and J lost 7, with 4 bases in between. CDR3 length equals 10 residues. CDR1 is MDHEN and CDR2 is SYDVKM in the germline V gene. The CDR3 spells CASSFREQYF. As DNA, the CDR3 is TGTGCCAGCAGTTTTAGGGAGCAGTACTTC.

This clonotype was observed at least ten times. J is TRBJ2-7 and V is TRBV20-1; no clear D gene. Germline lookup yields CDR1 DFQATT and CDR2 SNEGSKA (reference sequence). The CDR3 extends over 14 amino acids. The V end was cut by 0 bases, the J end by 4 bases, with 13 bases between. This CDR3 is CSARDILKAYEQYF. The CDR3 DNA is TGCAGTGCTAGAGATATACTCAAAGCTTACGAGCAGTACTTC.

This chain links TRBV28 with TRBJ2-7; 11 nucleotides match TRBD1. CDR1 and CDR2 from the germline V gene are MDHEN and SYDVKM. V lost 8 bases and J lost 7; bases outside the gene matches: 13. The CDR3 loop spans 15 amino acids. For the CDR3, the DNA is TGTGCCAGCCTGCCGAGAGGACAGGGGGCGAAAGAGCAGTACTTC. This encodes CASLPRGQGAKEQYF.

This sequence joins TRBV6-2 or TRBV6-3 and TRBJ1-5; the match to TRBD1 covers 8 bases. V lost 5 bases, J lost 0 bases, and 15 bases stayed unmatched. Looked up from germline, CDR1 is MNHEY and CDR2 is SVGEGT. CDR3 length: 19 residues. The CDR3 DNA follows: TGTGCCAGCAGTGGCGATGACAGGGGAGGGGTATATAGCAATCAGCCCCAGCATTTT. Protein product: CASSGDDRGGVYSNQPQHF.

This clonotype turned up a few times. The V and J genes are TRBV15 and TRBJ1-5; no reliable D call. V was clipped by 0 bases and J by 3 bases, with 9 bases between them. Per the germline V gene, CDR1 is LNHNV and CDR2 is YYDKDF (reference sequence). The CDR3 has 15 amino acids. The CDR3 protein is CATSRDNRINQPQHF. The CDR3 nucleotides read TGTGCCACCAGCAGAGATAATAGAATCAATCAGCCCCAGCATTTT.

This clonotype was seen a few times. This rearrangement joins TRBV11-2 to TRBJ2-7; 7 bases map to TRBD1. Germline assignment: CDR1 SGHAT and CDR2 FQNNGV. CDR3 size: 15 residues. With V trimmed by 0 bases and J by 4 bases, 6 bases remained unmatched. CDR3 DNA sequence: TGTGCCAGCAGCTTAGATTGGGACAGAGTATACGAGCAGTACTTC. Its protein is CASSLDWDRVYEQYF.

The chain recombines TRBV6-2 or TRBV6-3 with TRBJ2-3, with 9 bases identical to TRBD1. This CDR3 spans 15 amino acids. Germline loops: CDR1 MNHEY, CDR2 SVGEGT. V shed 6 bases, J shed 3 bases, and the junction held 7 bases outside the gene matches. DNA for the CDR3: TGTGCCAGCAGAGCCGGGACAGGGCCGACAGATACGCAGTATTTT. This sequence encodes CASRAGTGPTDTQYF.

The sample holds many counts of this clonotype. The chain uses TRBV7-2 and TRBJ2-2; D might be TRBD2 (5 bases). CDR1 and CDR2 (germline): SGHTA, FQGNSA. The V and J ends lost 2 bases and 0 bases respectively, with 10 bases between them. The CDR3 loop spans 16 amino acids. The CDR3 loop reads CASSLSGSTNTGELFF. CDR3 nucleotide sequence: TGTGCCAGCAGCTTAAGCGGCAGTACGAACACCGGGGAGCTGTTTTTT.

This clonotype was seen ten or more times. The CDR3 nucleotides read TGCAGTGCGGGCGGACGGGGTCATGAAAAACTGTTTTTT. Translated: CSAGGRGHEKLFF. V gene TRBV20-1 combines with J gene TRBJ1-4, with D unresolved. CDR1 and CDR2 (germline): DFQATT, SNEGSKA (reference sequence). V was clipped by 6 bases and J by 6 bases, with 14 bases between them. The length of the CDR3 is 13 residues.

This clonotype was counted ten times or more. V is TRBV20-1 and J is TRBJ1-1; maybe TRBD1 (6 bases). Germline values: CDR1 DFQATT, CDR2 SNEGSKA (reference sequence). The ends were cut back, 0 bases at V and 3 bases at J, with 8 bases in the middle. The CDR3 is made up of 13 amino acids. The DNA for the CDR3 is TGCAGTGCTAGAGAACAGGGCGACACTGAAGCTTTCTTT. This gives the protein CSAREQGDTEAFF.

This clonotype has just one count. A much larger clonotype is one base distant, so this may be a read error. The CDR3 bases are TGTGCCAGCAGCAAAGATAAAAGCGGCTCGAACACCGGGGAGCTGTTTTTT. Protein product: CASSKDKSGSNTGELFF. V and J are TRBV4-2 and TRBJ2-2, with a possible D match to TRBD2 (5 bases). The CDR3 contains 17 residues. Germline CDR1 is LGHNA and CDR2 is YNFKEQ.

This clonotype was found a few times. The CDR3 sequence is CASSEGTYYEQYF. CDR3 nucleotides: TGTGCCAGCAGTGAAGGTACCTACTACGAGCAGTACTTC. The rearrangement joins TRBV6-1 to TRBJ2-7; D gene unclear. V was clipped by 1 base and J by 3 bases, with 7 bases between them. Germline lookup yields CDR1 MNHNS and CDR2 SASEGT. The CDR3 length is 13 residues.

This clonotype was counted between two and nine times. The chain is built from TRBV10-3 and TRBJ2-5; 7 bases agree with TRBD1. This CDR3 contains 12 residues. Germline trimming cut 11 bases from V and 5 bases from J; bases unmatched to any gene: 8. Germline V gene sequence: CDR1 ENHRY, CDR2 SYGVKD. In nucleotides, the CDR3 is TGTGCCGCCAGGGGACAGAGGGAGACCCAGTACTTC. It translates to CAARGQRETQYF.

The table lists this clonotype with many counts. The chain recombines TRBV20-1 with TRBJ2-7; TRBD2 matches 8 bases. The DNA end is a closer match to TRBJ2-5, so the J assignment may be wrong. Germline V gives CDR1 DFQATT, CDR2 SNEGSKA (reference sequence). The length of the CDR3 is 14 residues. In DNA, the CDR3 is TGCAGTGCTAGGCCCCGAACTAGCGGCTCGACCCAGTACTTC. Translating gives CSARPRTSGSTQYF.

This clonotype was recorded many times. V gene TRBV5-4 combines with J gene TRBJ2-2; D might be TRBD2 (5 bases). CDR1 is SGHNT and CDR2 is YYREEE in the germline V gene (reference sequence). The V gene lost 3 bases and the J gene lost 1 base, with 13 bases spanning the gap. The CDR3 runs to 16 residues. This CDR3 reads CASSSRGSKNTGELFF. CDR3 sequence (DNA): TGTGCCAGCAGCTCAAGAGGGTCAAAGAACACCGGGGAGCTGTTTTTT.

This clonotype came up many times. V is TRBV20-1 and J is TRBJ2-5, with 7 bases aligning to TRBD1. The germline gives CDR1 DFQATT, CDR2 SNEGSKA (reference sequence). The CDR3 is made up of 14 amino acids. V shed 5 bases and J 2 bases; nucleotides not matched to a gene: 8. The DNA for the CDR3 is TGCAGTGCTGGAACAGGGGTGGGGCAAGAGACCCAGTACTTC. The encoded protein is CSAGTGVGQETQYF.

The chain recombines TRBV6-5 with TRBJ2-4; D call uncertain. V dropped 0 bases and J dropped 0 bases, with 6 bases sitting between them. From germline, CDR1 is MNHEY and CDR2 SVGAGI. This CDR3 is 15 amino acids long. The CDR3 loop reads CASSYSPGAKNIQYF. The DNA of the CDR3 is TGTGCCAGCAGTTACTCGCCGGGAGCCAAAAACATTCAGTACTTC.

In nucleotides, the CDR3 is TGTGCCAGCAGAGGAGGAAGCGGGACAGCTTACAATGAGCAGTTCTTC. Residues: CASRGGSGTAYNEQFF. The rearrangement uses TRBV11-2 and TRBJ2-1, with D tentatively TRBD1 or TRBD2 (7 bases each). There are 16 residues in the CDR3. Trimming pared 6 bases from V and 4 bases from J, leaving 19 bases between. Germline lookup yields CDR1 SGHAT and CDR2 FQNNGV.

This clonotype turned up a few times. This CDR3 is CSAGKGPVYGYTF. The CDR3 nucleotides read TGCAGTGCGGGAAAGGGACCTGTCTATGGCTACACCTTC. The V and J genes are TRBV20-1 and TRBJ1-2; D perhaps matches TRBD1 (5 bases). Germline values: CDR1 DFQATT, CDR2 SNEGSKA (reference sequence). V lost 6 bases to trimming and J lost 4 bases, with 15 bases between them. The CDR3 has 13 residues.

This clonotype was counted at least ten times. This chain joins TRBV15 and TRBJ2-6; D not resolved. Germline assignment: CDR1 LNHNV and CDR2 YYDKDF (reference sequence). The CDR3 is 15 residues long. Trimming pared 5 bases from V and 1 base from J, leaving 9 bases between. The DNA of the CDR3 is TGTGCCACCAGCGTCTTAACTTCTGGGGCCAACGTCCTGACTTTC. Translating gives CATSVLTSGANVLTF.

This clonotype was seen ten or more times. The V and J genes are TRBV5-1 and TRBJ1-6; 10 bases match TRBD1. Germline loops: CDR1 SGHRS, CDR2 YFSETQ. With V trimmed by 4 bases and J by 10 bases, 8 bases remained unmatched. The CDR3 runs 15 residues. CDR3 nucleotides: TGCGCCAGCAGCCTAAAAGGACAGGGGGGCTCACCCCTCCACTTT. Translating gives CASSLKGQGGSPLHF.

The chain uses TRBV25-1 and TRBJ1-2; D gene ambiguous. Trimming left V 5 bases short and J 9 bases short, with 28 bases between. The V gene's germline CDR1 is MGHDK and CDR2 SYGVNS. The CDR3 has 17 amino acids. The CDR3 region has the DNA TGTGCCAGCAGTCCAACCCAGGCCGTTCCTAACGCGAGGAGCTACACCTTC. Translating it yields CASSPTQAVPNARSYTF.

This clonotype was observed many times. In DNA form, the CDR3 reads TGCGCCAGCAGCCAAGATCCCCGGGGGGGGGTCGCAGATACGCAGTATTTT. This gives the protein CASSQDPRGGVADTQYF. This chain uses TRBV4-3 with TRBJ2-3; 8 nucleotides agree with TRBD2. The trim removed 0 bases at V and 4 bases at J, leaving 9 bases unmatched. There are 17 residues in the CDR3. The germline CDR1 and CDR2 sequences are LGHNA and YSLEER.

The gene calls are TRBV28 and TRBJ2-3; a weak D match, TRBD1 (5 bases). The CDR3 has 14 amino acids. Trimming cost V 3 bases and J 1 base, with 8 bases left between them. Germline V gene data show CDR1 as MDHEN and CDR2 as SYDVKM. CDR3 coding DNA: TGTGCCAGCAGTTTGGGGCTGGGCACAGATACGCAGTATTTT. Translating it yields CASSLGLGTDTQYF. Full variable domain (outside the CDR3, taken from reference TRBV28 and TRBJ2-3): DVKVTQSSRYLVKRTGEKVFLECVQDMDHENMFWYRQDPGLGLRLIYFSYDVKMKEKGDIPEGYSVSREKKERFSLILESASTNQTSMYLCASSLGLGTDTQYFGPGTRLTVL.

Concerning this clonotype: A read error is possible here, since a much larger clone lies one base away. This chain uses TRBV5-6 with TRBJ2-5; D may be TRBD2 (5 bases). The CDR3 is made up of 14 amino acids. V lost 7 bases, J lost 4 bases, and 17 bases lay in between. The germline gives CDR1 SGHDT, CDR2 YYEEEE. The CDR3 sequence: CASGPGLKGETQYF. As DNA, the CDR3 is TGTGCCAGCGGCCCGGGATTAAAGGGAGAGACCCAGTACTTC.

V usage is TRBV4-3 and J usage is TRBJ1-1; 9 bases map to TRBD1. Germline CDR1 is LGHNA and CDR2 is YSLEER. This CDR3 contains 16 residues. With 1 base clipped from V and 4 bases from J, the junction kept 7 bases outside the gene matches. CDR3 bases: TGCGCCAGCAGCCAAGCTACAGGGGGCTGGCGCACTGAAGCTTTCTTT. It encodes CASSQATGGWRTEAFF.